This TCR beta chain was identified in a study of blood T cell repertoires in COVID-19. Study-wide context: Samples representing acute and convalescent COVID-19 were sourced from the United States, Italy and Spain.

Individuals drawn from approximately 22 US areas were about 18 to 100 years old. The CDR3 loop spans 15 amino acids. The germline CDR1 and CDR2 sequences are SGHTA and FQGTGA. V trimming: 5 bases; J trimming: 2 bases; junction bases outside the gene matches: 3. Clones were sequenced by immunoSEQ multiplex PCR, and TCRdb holds only the in-frame ones, with some missing. The sample contains around 290,000 clones, over 75% of which appear only once. This chain links TRBV7-3 with TRBJ2-1; 10 nucleotides align to TRBD2. The sequencing input was PBMCs or T cells enriched from blood (not recorded which). The TCR was taken from a woman aged 30 to 39 who had recovered from COVID-19. In DNA, the CDR3 is TGTGCCAGCAGCCCTCTAGCGGGAGCCTACAATGAGCAGTTCTTC. This codes for CASSPLAGAYNEQFF.